This is a list of T cell receptor beta chains from one sample in a study of blood T cell repertoires in COVID-19. Generated by immunoSEQ multiplex PCR, the TCRdb table keeps only in-frame clones and is missing some. The sample lists 150,000 to 200,000 clones, more than 70% occurring once. The specimen was peripheral blood. Source of these receptors: a man aged 35 to 55 with active or convalescent COVID-19. CDR3s leave out the opening cysteine and the closing phenylalanine or tryptophan.

ASSSKGGPYEQY	TRBV5-4	TRBJ2-7
ASSFVSGRLGETQY	TRBV5-1	TRBJ2-5
ASSQAEWRLNTEAF	TRBV4-1	TRBJ1-1
ASSLGTSANGYT	TRBV7-2	TRBJ1-2
SGMTSFGQY	TRBV29-1	TRBJ2-7
ASNLRTGGLNEQY	TRBV19	TRBJ2-7
ASSYWGDRGAEQY	TRBV6-5	TRBJ2-7
ASSPPGIRTSNTEAF	TRBV18	TRBJ1-1
ASSARQGPSYEQY	TRBV7-8	TRBJ2-7
ASSLYEASGTYEQY	TRBV5-4	TRBJ2-7
ASSQVTGGTEKLF	TRBV4-2	TRBJ1-4